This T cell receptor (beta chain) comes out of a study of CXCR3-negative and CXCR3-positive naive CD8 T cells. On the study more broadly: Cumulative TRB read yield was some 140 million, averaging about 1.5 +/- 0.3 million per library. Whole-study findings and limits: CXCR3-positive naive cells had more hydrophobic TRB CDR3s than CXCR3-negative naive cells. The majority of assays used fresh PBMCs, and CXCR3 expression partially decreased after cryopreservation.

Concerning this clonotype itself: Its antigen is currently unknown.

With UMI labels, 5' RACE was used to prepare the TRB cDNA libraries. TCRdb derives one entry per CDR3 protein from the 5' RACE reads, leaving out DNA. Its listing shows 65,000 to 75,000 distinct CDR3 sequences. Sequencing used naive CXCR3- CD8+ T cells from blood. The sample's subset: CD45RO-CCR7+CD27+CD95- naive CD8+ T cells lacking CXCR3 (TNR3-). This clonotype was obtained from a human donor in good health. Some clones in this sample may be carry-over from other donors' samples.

CDR3 residues: CASRLDYNEQFF. The V call is TRBV12-2, the J call TRBJ2-1. TRBV12-2 is assigned pseudogene status. The CDR3 loop spans 12 amino acids.